Following are 6 T cell receptor beta chains from one sample sequenced in a study of T-cell memory formation after mild COVID-19. TCRdb used MiXCR to reprocess the 5' RACE reads, holding one entry per CDR3 protein. The table has about 320,000 distinct CDR3 sequences, approximately 15% seen once. Sequencing used PBMCs or a T cell subset sorted from them (not recorded which). The receptors were gathered from a man younger than 35 who had mild COVID-19 (a few samples of this study predate the infection). Cell type and time point are not known.

There are a few counts of this clonotype. The genes are TRBV5-1 and TRBJ2-5, with D possibly TRBD2 on 5 matching bases. The germline V gene has CDR1 SGHRS and CDR2 YFSETQ. V gave up 4 bases and J gave up 5 bases, with 15 bases separating them. There are 14 residues in the CDR3. In DNA, the CDR3 is TGCGCCAGCAGCCACCCCCTACTAGGGGAGACCCAGTACTTC. This encodes CASSHPLLGETQYF.

The chain has TRBV7-7 and TRBJ2-5; D not resolved. The CDR3 totals 16 residues. The V gene's germline CDR1 is SSHAT and CDR2 FNYEAQ (reference sequence). Trimming left V 4 bases short and J 2 bases short, with 17 bases between. The CDR3 spells CASSSGSKAPQETQYF. For the CDR3, the DNA is TGTGCCAGCAGCTCGGGTTCAAAGGCCCCTCAAGAGACCCAGTACTTC.

The chain couples TRBV2 to TRBJ2-7; weak D call: TRBD1 (5 bases). The CDR3 loop spans 14 amino acids. Germline CDR1 is SNHLY and CDR2 is FYNNEI. V lost 7 bases to trimming and J lost 2 bases, with 15 bases between them. The DNA for the CDR3 is TGTGCCAGCAATCTTCCGGGCAGGGCCTACGAGCAGTACGTC. Amino acids: CASNLPGRAYEQYV.

This clonotype was seen a handful of times. This chain links TRBV2 with TRBJ1-5; 10 bases match TRBD1. CDR1 and CDR2 from the germline V gene are SNHLY and FYNNEI. V dropped 7 bases and J dropped 6; count of bases not matched to a gene: 3. The length of the CDR3 is 13 residues. The CDR3 here is CASKTGGIQPQHF. For the CDR3, the DNA is TGTGCCAGCAAGACAGGGGGCATTCAGCCCCAGCATTTT.

The rearrangement links TRBV3-1 to TRBJ2-1; tentative D call: TRBD2 (5 bases). Germline-derived CDR1 and CDR2 are LGHDT and YNNKEL (reference sequence). The CDR3 has 15 amino acids. The V gene lost 1 base and the J gene lost 3 bases, with 10 bases spanning the gap. CDR3 sequence reads: CASSQGTVDYNEQFF. The CDR3 region has the DNA TGTGCCAGCAGCCAAGGGACTGTGGACTACAATGAGCAGTTCTTC.

At least ten counts were recorded for this clonotype. This chain connects TRBV24-1 to TRBJ2-7; perhaps TRBD1 as D (6 bases). V shed 0 bases and J shed 2 bases, with 16 bases lying between them. CDR1 KGHDR and CDR2 SFDVKD come from the germline V gene. The CDR3 length is 17 residues. CDR3 in amino acids: CATSDLPRGERAYEQYV. For the CDR3, the DNA is TGTGCCACCAGTGATTTGCCCAGGGGTGAGAGGGCCTACGAGCAGTACGTC.